The 6 T cell receptor beta chains given below trace back to one sample, sequenced in a study of monozygotic twins with inflammatory bowel disease. From the 5' RACE reads, TCRdb lists one entry per CDR3 protein and no DNA. This sample contains approximately 160,000 distinct CDR3 sequences. Sequenced sample: blood. Receptors were obtained from a human donor with ulcerative colitis or Crohn's disease, or a healthy co-twin of an affected twin (not recorded which).

The chain is built from TRBV29-1 and TRBJ1-3. Germline V gives CDR1 SQVTM, CDR2 ANQGSEA. The CDR3 runs 13 residues. The CDR3 region is CSVNTYSGNTIYF.

The genes are TRBV7-7 and TRBJ2-1. This CDR3 spans 15 amino acids. Per the germline V gene, CDR1 is SSHAT and CDR2 is FNYEAQ (reference sequence). CDR3 residues: CASSLGLGGVNEQFF.

The chain uses TRBV7-3 and TRBJ2-3; TCRdb picks TRBD1, but there is no DNA to check that call. Germline V lookup: CDR1 SGHTA, CDR2 FQGTGA. The CDR3 has 15 amino acids. The chain's CDR3 is CASSPKGRGTDTQYF.

The chain couples TRBV7-2 to TRBJ2-1; TCRdb designates TRBD1, a call that cannot be tested without DNA. Germline V gives CDR1 SGHTA, CDR2 FQGNSA. This CDR3 contains 15 residues. This CDR3 reads CASPVSGPTYNEQFF.

The chain has TRBV7-9 and TRBJ2-3; TCRdb returns TRBD1, unconfirmable since there is no DNA. The germline V gene has CDR1 SEHNR and CDR2 FQNEAQ (reference sequence). The CDR3 extends over 14 amino acids. The CDR3 protein is CASSPDRVVDTQYF.

The J gene is TRBJ2-3, the V gene TRBV29-1; TCRdb selects TRBD2, and the lack of DNA leaves this call unchecked. CDR1 and CDR2 (germline): SQVTM, ANQGSEA. The CDR3 has 15 amino acids. CDR3 region: CSATGLAGGTDTQYF.